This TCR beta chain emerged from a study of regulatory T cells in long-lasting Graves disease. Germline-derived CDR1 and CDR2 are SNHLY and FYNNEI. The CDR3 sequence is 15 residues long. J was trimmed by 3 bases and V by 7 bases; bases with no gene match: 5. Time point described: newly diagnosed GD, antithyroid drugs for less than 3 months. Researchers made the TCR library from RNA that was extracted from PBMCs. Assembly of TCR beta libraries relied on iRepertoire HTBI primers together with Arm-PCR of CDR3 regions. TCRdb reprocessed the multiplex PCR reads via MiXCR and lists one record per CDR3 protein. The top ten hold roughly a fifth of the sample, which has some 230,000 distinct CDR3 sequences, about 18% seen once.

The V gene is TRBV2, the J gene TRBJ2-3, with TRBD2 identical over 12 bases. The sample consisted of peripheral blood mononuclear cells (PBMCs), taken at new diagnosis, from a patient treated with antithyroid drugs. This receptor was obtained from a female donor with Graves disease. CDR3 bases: TGTGCCAGCAAATCGACTAGCGGGGGTACAGATACGCAGTATTTT. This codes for CASKSTSGGTDTQYF.